One and the same sample provided the 13 T cell receptor beta chains below, sequenced in a study of T cell clonotyping in hematopoietic cell transplantation. The method was immunoSEQ multiplex PCR; TCRdb's version includes in-frame clones alone and lacks a portion of them. The sample lists over 4,500 clones; around 77% were seen once. Sequencing used PBMCs, obtained 100 days after allogeneic stem cell transplant. These receptors all stem from a female patient in her fifties who had an allogeneic stem cell transplant, so the T cells may come from the graft donor. Some clones in this sample may be carry-over from other donors' samples.

This chain connects TRBV6-1 to TRBJ2-6; D not certain. Trimming shortened V by 4 bases and J by 5 bases, and 21 bases separated the two germline ends. There are 18 residues in the CDR3. CDR1 is MNHNS, CDR2 SASEGT, per germline. Here the CDR3 reads CASSGMSYAQSRANVLTF. The DNA for the CDR3 is TGTGCCAGCAGTGGGATGAGCTATGCACAAAGTCGGGCCAACGTCCTGACTTTC.

This chain connects TRBV5-4 to TRBJ2-5, with a possible D match to TRBD2 (6 bases). Trimming took off 0 bases at V and 5 bases at J, with 11 bases between the two ends. CDR3 length: 14 residues. Germline V CDR1 and CDR2: SGHNT, YYREEE (reference sequence). The CDR3 here is CASSLERAGETQYF. CDR3 in DNA: TGTGCCAGCAGCTTGGAAAGGGCGGGGGAGACCCAGTACTTC. The variable domain in full, completed from reference TRBV5-4 and TRBJ2-5, reads ETGVTQSPTHLIKTRGQQVTLRCSSQSGHNTVSWYQQALGQGPQFIFQYYREEENGRGNFPPRFSGLQFPNYSSELNVNALELDDSALYLCASSLERAGETQYFGPGTRLLVL.

The rearrangement joins TRBV11-3 to TRBJ2-7; D unclear. Germline values: CDR1 SGHNT, CDR2 YENEEA. Trimming took off 6 bases at V and 1 base at J, with 10 bases between the two ends. CDR3 size: 13 residues. CDR3 region: CASSQSMSYEQYF. In DNA form, the CDR3 reads TGTGCCAGCAGTCAGAGCATGTCCTACGAGCAGTACTTC.

The chain employs TRBV5-1 and TRBJ2-7; no reliable D call. Trimming shortened V by 8 bases and J by 5 bases, and 17 bases separated the two germline ends. Germline assignment: CDR1 SGHRS and CDR2 YFSETQ. The CDR3 sequence is 13 residues long. The CDR3 loop is CARPPGAPNEQYF. In nucleotides, the CDR3 is TGCGCCAGACCTCCTGGAGCTCCCAACGAGCAGTACTTC.

This clone is judged large (0.1 to 1%). The gene calls are TRBV25-1 and TRBJ2-3; D may correspond to TRBD1 or TRBD2 (6 bases each). The CDR3 totals 13 residues. The V end lost 8 bases, the J end lost 5 bases, and 14 bases lay between the germline ends. The germline V gene encodes CDR1 MGHDK and CDR2 SYGVNS. The CDR3 DNA reads TGTGCCAGCGCTCCGGGGGCGCAAGATACGCAGTATTTT. Its protein product is CASAPGAQDTQYF.

The chain carries TRBV14 and TRBJ2-2; D remains unclear. The V end lost 3 bases, the J end lost 2 bases, and 22 bases lay between the germline ends. This CDR3 has 19 amino acids. The germline V gene encodes CDR1 SGHDN and CDR2 FVKESK. For the CDR3, the DNA is TGTGCCAGCAGCCAGGTCGACTTAACCCAGCGCCTAAACACCGGGGAGCTGTTTTTT. Translation gives CASSQVDLTQRLNTGELFF.

This clone was counted only a few times. The chain combines TRBV30 with TRBJ1-2; 8 nucleotides agree with TRBD1. Germline CDR1 and CDR2: GTSNPN and SVGIG (reference sequence). This CDR3 region has 13 residues. Trimming removed 3 bases from V and 8 bases from J; junction bases left unmatched: 8. The CDR3 sequence: CAWRFQGAWGYTF. The CDR3 DNA reads TGTGCCTGGAGATTTCAGGGGGCATGGGGCTACACCTTC.

This chain connects TRBV7-2 to TRBJ2-7; 10 bases align to TRBD2. With V trimmed by 1 base and J by 4 bases, 10 bases remained unmatched. The CDR3 consists of 17 residues. Germline CDR1 is SGHTA and CDR2 is FQGNSA. CDR3 DNA sequence: TGTGCCAGCAGCTTAGTGCCTAGCGGGAGTTCGAAGTACGAGCAGTACTTC. It translates to CASSLVPSGSSKYEQYF.

The genes are TRBV5-4 and TRBJ2-5; TRBD1 might be the D (6 bases). The CDR3 sequence is 14 residues long. Per germline, CDR1 SGHNT and CDR2 YYREEE (reference sequence). V lost 1 base, J lost 8 bases, and 15 bases lay in between. This chain's CDR3 is CASSLNSPGATQYF. The CDR3 region has the DNA TGTGCCAGCAGCTTGAACTCCCCAGGGGCCACCCAGTACTTC.

The chain employs TRBV7-9 and TRBJ1-3; D might be TRBD1 (5 bases). The CDR3 has 15 residues. The V end was cut by 5 bases, the J end by 1 base, with 12 bases between. Germline CDR1 reads SEHNR; CDR2 reads FQNEAQ (reference sequence). CDR3 sequence: CASSLGPRSGNTIYF. In nucleotides, the CDR3 is TGTGCCAGCAGCCTGGGACCGAGGTCTGGAAACACCATATATTTT.

This chain links TRBV7-2 with TRBJ2-7; TRBD1 is a possible D gene (6 bases). This CDR3 contains 13 residues. Germline V CDR1 and CDR2: SGHTA, FQGNSA. Trimming took 4 bases from V and 4 from J, leaving 11 bases between them. In nucleotides, the CDR3 is TGTGCCAGCAGCTATAGGGGACAATACGAGCAGTACTTC. The encoded protein is CASSYRGQYEQYF.

The rearrangement uses TRBV5-5 and TRBJ2-7, with 9 positions matching TRBD1. Germline V gene lookup returns CDR1 SGHKS and CDR2 YYEKEE (reference sequence). V dropped 4 bases and J dropped 2; count of bases not matched to a gene: 4. CDR3 length equals 14 residues. The CDR3 loop is CASSGTGTTYEQYF. The CDR3 bases are TGTGCCAGCAGCGGGACAGGGACGACCTACGAGCAGTACTTC. Based on the CDR3 plus reference TRBV5-5 and TRBJ2-7, the full variable domain is DAGVTQSPTHLIKTRGQQVTLRCSPISGHKSVSWYQQVLGQGPQFIFQYYEKEERGRGNFPDRFSARQFPNYSSELNVNALLLGDSALYLCASSGTGTTYEQYFGPGTRLTVT.

This chain uses TRBV27 with TRBJ1-2, with TRBD1 as a possible D gene (6 bases). V lost 4 bases and J lost 4, with 25 bases in between. Per the germline V gene, CDR1 is MNHEY and CDR2 is SMNVEV (reference sequence). CDR3 size: 18 residues. This chain's CDR3 is CASSSQGKGTARAYGYTF. In nucleotides, the CDR3 is TGTGCCAGCAGTTCACAGGGCAAGGGCACGGCGAGGGCCTATGGCTACACCTTC.